These T cell receptor beta chains were read from a single sample in a study of blood T cell repertoires in COVID-19. Here immunoSEQ multiplex PCR was the method, and the copy in TCRdb shows in-frame clones only, minus some. Seen here are 35,000 to 50,000 clones, more than 65% observed once, and the top ten hold under 25%. The source material was peripheral blood. These TCRs come from a woman aged 60-75 years with acute or convalescent COVID-19. CDR3s include the opening cysteine and the closing phenylalanine or tryptophan.

v_gene: TRBV23-1; len: 16; j_gene: TRBJ2-7; CDR3aa: CASSQSTDRRCYEQYF
v_gene: TRBV6-5; len: 14; j_gene: TRBJ2-7; CDR3aa: CASSRTADDYEQYF
v_gene: TRBV6-5; len: 14; j_gene: TRBJ2-6; CDR3aa: CATFNREGANVLTF
v_gene: TRBV7-3; len: 15; j_gene: TRBJ1-3; CDR3aa: CASSPTSSGGNTIYF
v_gene: TRBV10-3; len: 16; j_gene: TRBJ2-1; CDR3aa: CAISHSGGAGRNEQFF
v_gene: TRBV24-1; len: 15; j_gene: TRBJ2-3; CDR3aa: CATSAGQGTWDTQYF
v_gene: TRBV7-3; len: 14; j_gene: TRBJ1-6; CDR3aa: CASSPGTGTSPLHF
v_gene: TRBV19; len: 15; j_gene: TRBJ2-3; CDR3aa: CASSIRDSSTDTQYF
v_gene: TRBV27; len: 14; j_gene: TRBJ1-6; CDR3aa: CASSWQGANSPLHF
v_gene: TRBV5-1; len: 16; j_gene: TRBJ2-1; CDR3aa: CASSLARAGGRDEQFF
v_gene: TRBV7-8; len: 14; j_gene: TRBJ1-6; CDR3aa: CASSLGGGGRHLHF
v_gene: TRBV27; len: 16; j_gene: TRBJ2-1; CDR3aa: CASTQTSGGLFNEQFF
v_gene: TRBV6-6; len: 16; j_gene: TRBJ2-2; CDR3aa: CASSRRQGSNTGELFF
v_gene: TRBV2; len: 15; j_gene: TRBJ1-6; CDR3aa: CASSASGLGGSPLHF
v_gene: TRBV30; len: 14; j_gene: TRBJ2-7; CDR3aa: CAWSVGQVIYEQYF
v_gene: TRBV3-1/TRBV3-2; len: 13; j_gene: TRBJ2-3; CDR3aa: CASSQGGSDTQYF
v_gene: TRBV7-9; len: 15; j_gene: TRBJ2-2; CDR3aa: CASSSQDRAPGELFF
v_gene: TRBV10-3; len: 14; j_gene: TRBJ2-6; CDR3aa: CATSDMLGANVLTF
v_gene: TRBV11-2; len: 14; j_gene: TRBJ1-2; CDR3aa: CASSLAGQGGSYTF
v_gene: TRBV27; len: 14; j_gene: TRBJ1-2; CDR3aa: CASSTRTGLPGYTF
v_gene: TRBV2; len: 12; j_gene: TRBJ1-5; CDR3aa: CASREEGRPQHF
v_gene: TRBV24-1; len: 16; j_gene: TRBJ2-1; CDR3aa: CATSDWTSCRRGEQFF
v_gene: TRBV15; len: 16; j_gene: TRBJ1-2; CDR3aa: CATSRGRDGRYYGYTF
v_gene: TRBV2; len: 14; j_gene: TRBJ1-5; CDR3aa: CASSILGGNQPQHF
v_gene: TRBV3-1/TRBV3-2; len: 16; j_gene: TRBJ2-3; CDR3aa: CASSQVYGEDTDTQYF
v_gene: TRBV6-5; len: 14; j_gene: TRBJ2-7; CDR3aa: CASSQGQYPYEQYF
v_gene: TRBV30; len: 13; j_gene: TRBJ1-2; CDR3aa: CAWSDRVEYGYTF
v_gene: TRBV6-5; len: 15; j_gene: TRBJ2-3; CDR3aa: CASRDQGASRDTQYF
v_gene: TRBV19; len: 13; j_gene: TRBJ2-1; CDR3aa: CASSFNGGREQFF
v_gene: TRBV7-9; len: 16; j_gene: TRBJ1-4; CDR3aa: CASSPLVAGTNEKLFF
v_gene: TRBV5-1; len: 12; j_gene: TRBJ2-7; CDR3aa: CASSLTGDEQYF
v_gene: TRBV9; len: 14; j_gene: TRBJ2-3; CDR3aa: CASSAGLAADTQYF
v_gene: TRBV15; len: 16; j_gene: TRBJ2-3; CDR3aa: CATSMGRGMSTDTQYF
v_gene: TRBV19; len: 14; j_gene: TRBJ1-2; CDR3aa: CASIGGRAVYGYTF
v_gene: TRBV3-1/TRBV3-2; len: 16; j_gene: TRBJ1-2; CDR3aa: CASSQAQAGSRIGYTF
v_gene: TRBV6-5; len: 14; j_gene: TRBJ2-5; CDR3aa: CASRQTAYQETQYF
v_gene: TRBV9; len: 10; j_gene: TRBJ1-2; CDR3aa: CASSGRGYTF
v_gene: TRBV27; len: 16; j_gene: TRBJ2-1; CDR3aa: CASSLGTSGGYNEQFF
v_gene: TRBV11-2; len: 13; j_gene: TRBJ2-1; CDR3aa: CASASGGSNEQFF
v_gene: TRBV19; len: 13; j_gene: TRBJ2-1; CDR3aa: CASSAGNNNEQFF
v_gene: TRBV4-3; len: 13; j_gene: TRBJ2-5; CDR3aa: CASSQALQETQYF
v_gene: TRBV11-2; len: 15; j_gene: TRBJ1-1; CDR3aa: CASSFLDRGNTEAFF
v_gene: TRBV5-1; len: 13; j_gene: TRBJ1-2; CDR3aa: CASSTDSSWGYTF
v_gene: TRBV7-3; len: 18; j_gene: TRBJ2-3; CDR3aa: CASSFSSLAGGLTDTQYF
v_gene: TRBV12-3/TRBV12-4; len: 13; j_gene: TRBJ2-5; CDR3aa: CASSPHYQETQYF
v_gene: TRBV18; len: 18; j_gene: TRBJ1-1; CDR3aa: CASSPPLSFFGGRTEAFF
v_gene: TRBV2; len: 14; j_gene: TRBJ1-1; CDR3aa: CASSRTGREAEAFF
v_gene: TRBV5-6; len: 14; j_gene: TRBJ1-5; CDR3aa: CASSQQHSNQPQHF